Listed below are T cell receptor beta chains from one sample, sequenced in a study of response to subunit inactivated influenza vaccine. TCRdb re-derived calls from the RT-PCR reads in MiXCR, one entry per CDR3 protein. There are 500,000 to 600,000 distinct CDR3 sequences in the sample; about 17% occur only once, and approximately 3% lies in the top ten. The sequencing used CD4+ T cells sorted from PBMCs, collected about 24 months after vaccination. The receptors here all came from a man aged 50 to 69 who received an inactivated influenza vaccine. Both conserved end residues are part of each CDR3. Each record gives: D gene, J gene, clone size, V gene, CDR3 DNA, CDR3 protein. The D gene is left open where the match is weak. Size tells how often a clone was seen (once, few, many) or the class of an expanded clone, and some rows leave it out.

.	TRBJ2-7	.	TRBV11-2	TGTGCCAGCAGCCCCCCCCTTAGGATCAGCGGTATTTACCGCTACGAGCAGTACTTC	CASSPPLRISGIYRYEQYF
TRBD1	TRBJ1-3	few	TRBV7-9	TGTGCCAGCGGACAGGACGGAAACACCATATATTTT	CASGQDGNTIYF
.	TRBJ2-5	.	TRBV3-1	TGTGCCAGCAGGCAGGACCTGGGGGAGACCCAGTACTTC	CASRQDLGETQYF
.	TRBJ2-7	few	TRBV30	TGTGCCTGGAGTACATATTACGAGCAGTACTTC	CAWSTYYEQYF
TRBD2	TRBJ2-5	once	TRBV6-1	TGTGCCAGCAGTCCGGGACTAGCGGCGATGGCGGCCCAGTACTTC	CASSPGLAAMAAQYF
.	TRBJ2-3	.	TRBV23-1	TGCGCCAGCACTACCCCGCAGTGGGGTACGCAGTATTTT	CASTTPQWGTQYF
.	TRBJ2-7	few	TRBV2	TGTGCCAGCAGTGATTCGGGCTCCGAGCAGTACTTC	CASSDSGSEQYF
TRBD1	TRBJ1-2	.	TRBV7-9	TGTGCCAGCAGCAAACCGGGACAGAGCTATGGCTACACCTTC	CASSKPGQSYGYTF
.	TRBJ1-1	few	TRBV5-6	TGTGCCAGCAGCTTGGCCAGTGAAGCTTTCTTT	CASSLASEAFF
TRBD2	TRBJ2-7	many	TRBV6-5	TGTGCCAGCAGTTACTCAGCTCCTAGCGGAGGCTCCTACGAGCAGTACTTC	CASSYSAPSGGSYEQYF
TRBD1	TRBJ2-1	.	TRBV7-3	TGTGCCAGCAGCTTGACAGGGAGTAAGAATGAGCAGTTCTTC	CASSLTGSKNEQFF
TRBD1	TRBJ1-1	many	TRBV5-1	TGCGCCAGCAGCTCCGGACAGGGGAACACTGAAGCTTTCTTT	CASSSGQGNTEAFF
TRBD1	TRBJ2-7	few	TRBV29-1	TGCAGCGCCAGCATGGGGACAGGGGAGCAGTACTTC	CSASMGTGEQYF
TRBD1	TRBJ2-3	.	TRBV11-2	TGTGCCAGCAGCTGGACGACAGGGAGTAGGGATACGCAGTATTTT	CASSWTTGSRDTQYF
TRBD2	TRBJ2-5	.	TRBV12-3/TRBV12-4	TGTGCCAGCAGTTTGGGAGGGCCTGCCCTCATGGAGACCCAGTACTTC	CASSLGGPALMETQYF
TRBD2	TRBJ2-2	many	TRBV3-1	TGTGCCAGCAGCCTAAGACTAGCGGGGGCTACCGGGGAGCTGTTTTTT	CASSLRLAGATGELFF
.	TRBJ1-1	.	TRBV6-5	TGTGCCAGCAGGGCAGGGGTGACTGAAGCTTTCTTT	CASRAGVTEAFF
.	TRBJ1-6	.	TRBV20-1	TGCAGTGCTAGACGCCGATATAATTCACCCCTCCACTTT	CSARRRYNSPLHF
TRBD2	TRBJ2-5	.	TRBV28	TGTGCCAGCAGTAGGGGCGGGAGTGTAGAGACCCAGTACTTC	CASSRGGSVETQYF
TRBD2	TRBJ2-4	.	TRBV5-6	TGTGCCAGCAGCTTGGGTAGCGGGAGTTTAAACATTCAGTACTTC	CASSLGSGSLNIQYF
.	TRBJ1-4	.	TRBV2	TGTGCCAGCAGTGAAACAGGGTTTGAAAAACTGTTTTTT	CASSETGFEKLFF
TRBD1	TRBJ1-1	few	TRBV7-8	TGTGCCAGCAGCTCCTACCGGGACAGGGGGTGGGACACTGAAGCTTTCTTT	CASSSYRDRGWDTEAFF
TRBD1	TRBJ1-1	many	TRBV5-1	TGCGCCAGCAGCTTGCCGACAAAAACCGGGACAGGGGGCGGAAGGACTGAAGCTTTCTTT	CASSLPTKTGTGGGRTEAFF
.	TRBJ1-1	.	TRBV7-9	TGTGCCAGCAGTTTTGGGATCGACACTGAAGCTTTCTTT	CASSFGIDTEAFF
TRBD1	TRBJ2-5	.	TRBV4-2	TGTGCCAGCAGCCAAGTAGGAGTGGCCAGGGGGGAGACCCAGTACTTC	CASSQVGVARGETQYF
TRBD1	TRBJ1-2	few	TRBV5-4	TGTGCCAGCAGCTTGCGCCGTCCCGGGACAGGGTACTATGGCTACACCTTC	CASSLRRPGTGYYGYTF
.	TRBJ1-5	.	TRBV12-3/TRBV12-4	TGTGCCAGCAGTAAGACAGGAGCATATAGCAATCAGCCCCAGCATTTT	CASSKTGAYSNQPQHF
TRBD1	TRBJ2-5	.	TRBV7-2	TGTGCCAGCAGCAAGGGGACAGGGAAAGAGACCCAGTACTTC	CASSKGTGKETQYF
TRBD1	TRBJ1-6	.	TRBV5-1	TGCGCCAGCAGCTTACTGGCAGGGGGAAATTCACCCCTCCACTTT	CASSLLAGGNSPLHF
.	TRBJ1-1	.	TRBV20-1	TGCAGTGCTAGTTGGAATCTGAACACTGAAGCTTTCTTT	CSASWNLNTEAFF
.	TRBJ1-4	many	TRBV7-9	TGTGCCAGCATGCAAGTCCCGTGGGCTAATGAAAAACTGTTTTTT	CASMQVPWANEKLFF